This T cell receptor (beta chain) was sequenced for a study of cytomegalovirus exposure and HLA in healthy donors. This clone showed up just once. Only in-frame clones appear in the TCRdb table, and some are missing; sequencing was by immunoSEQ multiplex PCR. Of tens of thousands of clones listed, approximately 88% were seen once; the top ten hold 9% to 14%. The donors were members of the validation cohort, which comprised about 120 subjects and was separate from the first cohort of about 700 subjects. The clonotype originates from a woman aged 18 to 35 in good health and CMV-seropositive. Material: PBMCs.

DNA of the CDR3: TGTGCCAGCAGTTACGGGCTGACCGCTGAAAAACTGTTTTTT. As protein: CASSYGLTAEKLFF. The chain recombines TRBV6-5 with TRBJ1-4; D is ambiguous. Trimming left V 2 bases short and J 7 bases short, with 11 bases between. Germline loops: CDR1 MNHEY, CDR2 SVGAGI. This CDR3 is built from 14 residues.